The rows below give T cell receptor beta chains drawn from one sample of a study of shared clonotypes between healthy human individuals. Sequenced by immunoSEQ multiplex PCR; TCRdb stores in-frame clones only, minus some. The sample shows approximately 980,000 clones, about 80% of them seen only once. Sequences were obtained from memory CD4+ T cells sorted from blood. These receptors all stem from a man between 18 and 35 years old in good health. CDR3s include the opening cysteine and the closing phenylalanine or tryptophan. The D gene is left open where the match is weak. Rows give clone size only sometimes, using once, few, many, or a class for an expanded clone.

TRBJ2-7	.	TRBV10-3	TRBD1	TGTGCCATCAGTGCACCAGGGGGATTCTCCTACGAGCAGTACTTC	CAISAPGGFSYEQYF
TRBJ1-3	many	TRBV9	.	TGTGCCAGCAGCCAGAGGGACGCAGGAAACACCATATATTTT	CASSQRDAGNTIYF
TRBJ2-5	.	TRBV7-9	TRBD1	TGTGCCAGCAGCTTAGTGGGACAGCCTCAAGAGACCCAGTACTTC	CASSLVGQPQETQYF
TRBJ1-5	.	TRBV19	.	TGTGCCAGTAGTCCCGGGGCCTTAAGCAATCAGCCCCAGCATTTT	CASSPGALSNQPQHF
TRBJ2-1	.	TRBV25-1	TRBD2	TGTGCCAGCAGTTTACTGACTAGCGGGGCTTCCTACAATGAGCAGTTCTTC	CASSLLTSGASYNEQFF
TRBJ1-4	.	TRBV6-1	TRBD1	TGTGCCAGCAGTGAACGGGCCGGGGGACAGGGCGGTGAAAAACTGTTTTTT	CASSERAGGQGGEKLFF
TRBJ2-5	.	TRBV5-1	.	TGCGCCAGCAGCCCGACCTTAGCTCCTAGATGGGAGACCCAGTACTTC	CASSPTLAPRWETQYF
TRBJ1-1	.	TRBV11-2	.	TGTGCCAGCAGCTTAGCCCGGGACACTGAAGCTTTCTTT	CASSLARDTEAFF
TRBJ2-5	.	TRBV6-5	.	TGTGCCAGCAGTTATGGTGGTGGATTAGGCGGAGAGACCCAGTACTTC	CASSYGGGLGGETQYF
TRBJ2-5	.	TRBV7-2	TRBD2	TGTGCCAGCAGCTTAGGCCTAGCGGGAACAGAGACCCAGTACTTC	CASSLGLAGTETQYF
TRBJ1-5	few	TRBV7-2	TRBD1	TGTGCCAGCAGCTACAGGGGTAATCAGCCCCAGCATTTT	CASSYRGNQPQHF
TRBJ2-5	.	TRBV4-1	.	TGCGCCAGCAGCCAAGGGTCCCAGATTGTTAGGGCCCAGTACTTC	CASSQGSQIVRAQYF
TRBJ1-2	.	TRBV5-1	.	TGTGCCAGCAGCTTGGCGACCCGGAACTATGGCTACACCTTC	CASSLATRNYGYTF
TRBJ1-4	.	TRBV18	.	TGTGCCAGCTCACCCAGCGCAACTAATGAAAAACTGTTTTTT	CASSPSATNEKLFF
TRBJ1-1	many	TRBV9	.	TGTGCCAGCAGCTCGTCGGCGAACACTGAAGCTTTCTTT	CASSSSANTEAFF
TRBJ2-2	.	TRBV10-1	.	TGCGCCAGCAGTGGGAGAACCGGGGAGCTGTTTTTT	CASSGRTGELFF
TRBJ2-3	.	TRBV2	TRBD2	TGTGCCAGCGTTATAGCGGGGGCACTCACAGATACGCAGTATTTT	CASVIAGALTDTQYF
TRBJ2-1	.	TRBV28	TRBD2	TGTGCCAGCAGTCTTCTAGCGGGGGGGATCAATGAGCAGTTCTTC	CASSLLAGGINEQFF